The sequence of this T cell receptor beta chain was determined in a study of cytomegalovirus exposure and HLA in healthy donors. The CDR3 totals 14 residues. Germline trimming cut 6 bases from V and 4 bases from J; bases unmatched to any gene: 5. The germline V gene encodes CDR1 SGHVS and CDR2 FQNEAQ. Sequenced by immunoSEQ multiplex PCR; TCRdb stores in-frame clones only, minus some. The sample contains around 190,000 clones, roughly 82% of which appear only once. Sequenced input: PBMCs. The V and J genes are TRBV7-8 and TRBJ1-2; 10 bases match TRBD1. The receptor was derived from a young woman in good health and CMV-seronegative. The CDR3 reads CASSPRTGGYGYTF. As DNA, the CDR3 is TGTGCCAGCAGTCCTAGGACAGGGGGCTATGGCTACACCTTC.